This T cell receptor (beta chain) stems from a study of blood T cell repertoires in COVID-19. Looking at the study overall: Material from acute and convalescent COVID-19 was sourced from the United States, Italy and Spain.

The CDR3 runs to 13 residues. Germline V lookup: CDR1 LNHDA, CDR2 SQIVND (reference sequence). As to this clone: The junction and the germline gene differ at one end; a read error may be behind it.

The assay was immunoSEQ multiplex PCR, and TCRdb's table has in-frame clones only and misses some. Here the sample spans around 240,000 clones, 85% to 90% being singletons. The rearrangement links TRBV19 to TRBJ2-5, with D uncertain. This clonotype was sampled from a man in his fifties who had been exposed to COVID-19. The sample comprised PBMCs or T cells enriched from blood (not recorded which). CDR3 nucleotide sequence: TGTGCCGGTAGTATAGAGCTTCGGGAGACCCAGTACTTC. Its protein is CAGSIELRETQYF.